The clone carrying this T cell receptor (beta chain) was detected only once. As yet, its antigen is unknown. The study pooled second doses at about 4 or about 12 weeks. This CDR3 has 15 amino acids. Deletions cut 1 base from V and 5 bases from J, with 14 bases between. The germline V gene encodes CDR1 MNHEY and CDR2 SMNVEV (reference sequence). This entry belongs to a study of T cell responses to AZD1222 COVID-19 vaccine. Produced via immunoSEQ multiplex PCR; TCRdb's table is partial and in-frame only. The data show more than 150,000 clones, 94% seen once. The study, taken as a whole, reports: Donors were chiefly white British, with a greater number of females, and clonal diversity was perhaps underestimated. Close to half of spike-specific TCRs reportedly recognize unmutated variant regions. Rises in breadth and depth of Spike-specific TCRs came after two AZD1222 doses.

The clonotype comes from an adult who received the AZD1222 COVID-19 vaccine. The rearrangement links TRBV27 to TRBJ1-2, with D tentatively TRBD1 (5 bases). The sequenced sample was peripheral blood, obtained 28 days after the second AZD1222 dose. CDR3 DNA sequence: TGTGCCAGCAGTTTATTTCGGGCAGGGACGTATGGCTACACCTTC. Its translation: CASSLFRAGTYGYTF.